The rows below give T cell receptor beta chains drawn from one sample of a study. Via MiXCR, TCRdb re-called the RT-PCR reads, giving one row per CDR3 protein. The data hold about 700,000 distinct CDR3 sequences, with approximately 14% observed a single time. The sample comprised memory CD4+ T cells from blood. These receptor sequences come from a female donor in good health, serving as a healthy control. The CDR3 runs from the conserved cysteine through the conserved F or W. A D gene is named only where the DNA matches it firmly. Size tells how often a clone was seen (once, few, many) or the class of an expanded clone, and some rows leave it out.

v_gene,j_gene,abundance,d_gene,CDR3aa,CDR3nt
TRBV28,TRBJ2-3,few,TRBD1,CASRGADRGRADTQYF,TGTGCCAGCAGGGGTGCGGACAGGGGGCGTGCAGATACGCAGTATTTT
TRBV7-2,TRBJ1-2,NA,NA,CASSRTTGSGYTF,TGTGCCAGCAGCCGAACCACAGGGTCCGGCTACACCTTC
TRBV20-1,TRBJ2-7,many,TRBD2,CSARAPGLGSEQYF,TGCAGTGCTAGAGCGCCGGGACTAGGTTCCGAGCAGTACTTC
TRBV29-1,TRBJ1-2,many,NA,CSVGTSRGYTF,TGCAGCGTTGGGACGAGCCGGGGCTACACCTTC
TRBV5-1,TRBJ2-3,few,NA,CASKGGSATSTDTQYF,TGCGCCAGCAAAGGGGGGTCAGCGACTAGCACAGATACGCAGTATTTT
TRBV7-2,TRBJ1-1,NA,NA,CASSLTLAEAFF,TGTGCCAGCAGCCTCACCTTGGCTGAAGCTTTCTTT
TRBV5-4,TRBJ2-1,few,NA,CASSLDMGGEQFF,TGTGCCAGCAGCTTGGACATGGGCGGTGAGCAGTTCTTC
TRBV5-1,TRBJ2-5,NA,NA,CASGSLYQETQYF,TGCGCCAGCGGTTCCCTGTACCAAGAGACCCAGTACTTC
TRBV28,TRBJ2-1,few,TRBD2,CASRVEGLAGVDEQFF,TGTGCCAGCAGGGTGGAGGGACTAGCGGGAGTCGATGAGCAGTTCTTC
TRBV7-2,TRBJ1-6,many,NA,CASSLRGTDNSPLHF,TGTGCCAGCAGCTTGAGGGGTACGGATAATTCACCCCTCCACTTT
TRBV6-5,TRBJ2-6,NA,NA,CASSYPRGSGANVLTF,TGTGCCAGCAGTTACCCCCGGGGCTCTGGGGCCAACGTCCTGACTTTC
TRBV20-1,TRBJ2-5,NA,NA,CSAKSPGVGQETQYF,TGCAGTGCTAAAAGTCCGGGAGTGGGCCAAGAGACCCAGTACTTC
TRBV4-1,TRBJ2-5,many,TRBD1,CASSLAGGNQETQYF,TGCGCCAGCAGCCTCGCAGGGGGTAACCAAGAGACCCAGTACTTC
TRBV7-2,TRBJ2-1,NA,NA,CASRRQSGSSYNEQFF,TGTGCCAGCAGGCGCCAAAGCGGAAGCTCCTACAATGAGCAGTTCTTC
TRBV9,TRBJ1-1,NA,NA,CASSKTGRYTEAFF,TGTGCCAGCAGCAAGACAGGACGATACACTGAAGCTTTCTTT
TRBV18,TRBJ2-6,NA,NA,CASSGIVAYSGANVLTF,TGTGCCAGCTCGGGGATAGTGGCTTACTCTGGGGCCAACGTCCTGACTTTC
TRBV5-1,TRBJ1-6,few,TRBD1,CASSGGQGPISPLHF,TGCGCCAGCAGCGGCGGACAGGGACCTATTTCACCCCTCCACTTT
TRBV6-6,TRBJ2-7,few,NA,CASSPWAGYEQYF,TGTGCCAGCAGCCCCTGGGCGGGCTACGAGCAGTACTTC
TRBV4-1,TRBJ1-1,few,TRBD1,CASSPVLTGGTEAFF,TGCGCCAGCAGCCCGGTTCTGACAGGGGGCACTGAAGCTTTCTTT
TRBV11-3,TRBJ2-6,few,NA,CASSLGAPRGANVLTF,TGTGCCAGCAGCTTAGGGGCCCCAAGAGGGGCCAACGTCCTGACTTTC
TRBV6-2/TRBV6-3,TRBJ2-7,few,NA,CASSYHGRPYEQYF,TGTGCCAGCAGTTACCACGGGAGACCCTACGAGCAGTACTTC
TRBV7-2,TRBJ1-3,few,NA,CASSFGGPAALSRNTIYF,TGTGCCAGCAGCTTCGGTGGCCCAGCCGCCTTGAGCAGAAACACCATATATTTT
TRBV12-3/TRBV12-4,TRBJ1-2,few,NA,CASSLMERGGYTF,TGTGCCAGCAGTTTAATGGAGAGGGGAGGCTACACCTTC
TRBV5-1,TRBJ2-1,many,NA,CASSLERKPNEQFF,TGCGCCAGCAGCTTGGAAAGGAAACCCAATGAGCAGTTCTTC
TRBV6-5,TRBJ1-5,NA,NA,CASTSGVLGNQPQHF,TGTGCCAGCACCTCGGGGGTTTTGGGCAATCAGCCCCAGCATTTT
TRBV25-1,TRBJ2-5,NA,NA,CASSVPSGAQYF,TGTGCCAGCAGTGTTCCTTCAGGGGCCCAGTACTTC
TRBV7-2,TRBJ2-1,NA,NA,CASSLVAELRNEQFF,TGTGCCAGCAGCTTAGTAGCGGAGCTGAGGAATGAGCAGTTCTTC
TRBV6-4,TRBJ2-2,NA,TRBD2,CASSDEAGGITGELFF,TGTGCCAGCAGCGATGAAGCGGGAGGGATTACCGGGGAGCTGTTTTTT
TRBV4-2,TRBJ2-1,NA,NA,CASSQDKRGSYNEQFF,TGTGCCAGCAGCCAAGACAAGCGTGGCTCCTACAATGAGCAGTTCTTC
TRBV5-1,TRBJ1-1,NA,NA,CASSGGDEMNTEAFF,TGCGCCAGCAGCGGGGGGGACGAGATGAACACTGAAGCTTTCTTT
TRBV20-1,TRBJ2-1,few,TRBD2,CSTTRAGGLQEQFF,TGCAGTACCACGCGAGCGGGAGGGCTTCAGGAGCAGTTCTTC
TRBV12-3/TRBV12-4,TRBJ2-7,few,TRBD2,CASSPSPGLAGSYEQYF,TGTGCCAGCAGTCCCTCTCCGGGACTAGCGGGATCCTACGAGCAGTACTTC
TRBV20-1,TRBJ2-7,many,TRBD2,CSARGLASGEQYF,TGCAGTGCTAGAGGACTAGCGTCGGGAGAGCAGTACTTC
TRBV6-1,TRBJ2-1,NA,NA,CASTVLTGVNNEQFF,TGTGCCAGCACCGTACTAACGGGAGTTAACAATGAGCAGTTCTTC
TRBV2,TRBJ1-5,few,NA,CATQKLDSNQPQHF,TGTGCCACTCAAAAACTCGACAGCAATCAGCCCCAGCATTTT
TRBV6-2/TRBV6-3,TRBJ2-3,NA,NA,CASNYVGRGTDTQYF,TGTGCCAGCAATTACGTCGGCAGGGGCACAGATACGCAGTATTTT
TRBV7-2,TRBJ2-7,many,NA,CASSWSMEREQYF,TGTGCCAGCAGCTGGAGCATGGAGCGGGAGCAGTACTTC
TRBV6-4,TRBJ1-2,few,NA,CASTEEMRGYTF,TGTGCCAGCACCGAGGAAATGAGGGGCTACACCTTC
TRBV27,TRBJ1-3,few,NA,CASSWGSGVGNTIYF,TGTGCCAGCAGTTGGGGATCAGGGGTTGGAAACACCATATATTTT
TRBV20-1,TRBJ2-5,NA,NA,CSVKGGKETQYF,TGCAGTGTAAAGGGGGGTAAGGAGACCCAGTACTTC
TRBV6-2/TRBV6-3,TRBJ1-1,many,NA,CASREDGNTEAFF,TGTGCCAGCAGGGAGGACGGGAACACTGAAGCTTTCTTT
TRBV7-2,TRBJ2-1,NA,NA,CASSPPGASYSNEQFF,TGTGCCAGCAGCCCCCCGGGGGCTAGTTATTCCAATGAGCAGTTCTTC
TRBV3-1,TRBJ1-3,NA,NA,CASSPRRTGENTIYF,TGTGCCAGCAGCCCAAGGCGAACTGGGGAAAACACCATATATTTT
TRBV7-9,TRBJ2-1,few,NA,CASRGGYNNEQFF,TGTGCCAGCAGGGGGGGTTATAACAATGAGCAGTTCTTC
TRBV10-3,TRBJ2-3,many,NA,CATRGGSDTQYF,TGTGCCACCCGCGGTGGTTCAGATACGCAGTATTTT
TRBV7-2,TRBJ2-1,NA,TRBD1,CASSLVRDRGNEQFF,TGTGCCAGCAGCTTAGTCCGGGACAGGGGCAATGAGCAGTTCTTC
TRBV7-6,TRBJ1-2,many,NA,CASSLSGSTTNYTF,TGTGCCAGCAGCTTATCGGGCAGCACTACTAACTACACCTTC
TRBV5-1,TRBJ2-3,few,NA,CASGPQGTSTDTQYF,TGCGCCAGCGGTCCCCAGGGGACGAGCACAGATACGCAGTATTTT
TRBV6-5,TRBJ2-7,many,NA,CASRKGYEQYF,TGTGCCAGCAGAAAGGGGTACGAGCAGTACTTC
TRBV7-9,TRBJ2-3,NA,TRBD1,CASSFSGQGFTDTQYF,TGTGCCAGCAGCTTCTCCGGACAGGGTTTCACAGATACGCAGTATTTT
TRBV11-2,TRBJ1-1,many,TRBD1,CASSSRTGGSGEAFF,TGTGCCAGCAGCTCCCGGACAGGGGGCAGCGGTGAAGCTTTCTTT
TRBV24-1,TRBJ2-1,NA,TRBD1,CATSGAPGGQSSYNEQFF,TGTGCCACCAGTGGGGCCCCAGGGGGCCAGAGCTCCTACAATGAGCAGTTCTTC
TRBV9,TRBJ2-5,many,NA,CASSVGRFQETQYF,TGTGCCAGCAGCGTAGGGAGATTTCAAGAGACCCAGTACTTC
TRBV20-1,TRBJ1-1,few,NA,CSAERGAEAFF,TGCAGTGCGGAGCGGGGAGCTGAAGCTTTCTTT
TRBV7-3,TRBJ2-5,many,TRBD2,CASSLLAGGNQETQYF,TGTGCCAGCAGCTTATTGGCGGGAGGAAACCAAGAGACCCAGTACTTC
TRBV6-5,TRBJ1-5,many,NA,CASRRTANSNQPQHF,TGTGCCAGCAGGCGGACTGCTAATAGCAATCAGCCCCAGCATTTT
TRBV6-2/TRBV6-3,TRBJ1-2,NA,NA,CASSYGVTQRGYTF,TGTGCCAGCAGTTACGGTGTCACCCAGAGGGGCTACACCTTC
TRBV27,TRBJ1-3,NA,NA,CASSKRRTDSVSGNTIYF,TGTGCCAGCAGTAAACGCCGGACAGACTCTGTCTCTGGAAACACCATATATTTT
TRBV20-1,TRBJ2-1,few,TRBD2,CSAVGLAGAKLGEQFF,TGCAGTGCTGTCGGACTAGCGGGAGCTAAGTTAGGTGAGCAGTTCTTC
TRBV6-2/TRBV6-3,TRBJ2-2,many,NA,CASSYYPRLQTSNTGELFF,TGTGCCAGCAGTTACTACCCCCGTTTACAGACCTCGAACACCGGGGAGCTGTTTTTT